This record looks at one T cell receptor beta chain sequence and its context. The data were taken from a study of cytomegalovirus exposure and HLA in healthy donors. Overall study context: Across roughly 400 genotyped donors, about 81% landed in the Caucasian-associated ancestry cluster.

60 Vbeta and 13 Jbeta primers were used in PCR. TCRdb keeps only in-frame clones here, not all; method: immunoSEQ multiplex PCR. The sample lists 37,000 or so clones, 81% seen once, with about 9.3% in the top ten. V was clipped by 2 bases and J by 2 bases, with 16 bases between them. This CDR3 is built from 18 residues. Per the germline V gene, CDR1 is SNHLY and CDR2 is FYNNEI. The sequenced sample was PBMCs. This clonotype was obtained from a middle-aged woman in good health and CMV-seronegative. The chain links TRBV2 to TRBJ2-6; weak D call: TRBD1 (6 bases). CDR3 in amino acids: CASSEIGDNLAGANVLTF. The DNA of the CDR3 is TGTGCCAGCAGTGAAATTGGGGACAATTTAGCTGGGGCCAACGTCCTGACTTTC.